This T cell receptor (beta chain) originates from a study of human T cells and chemical hapten exposure. This clonotype was detected a few times. The time point here: pre-sensitization, week 0. The treatment: therapeutic diphenylcyclopropenone sensitization with weekly scalp DPC. A single record per CDR3 protein comes from TCRdb applying MiXCR to the RACE reads. The table has some 250,000 distinct CDR3 sequences, just under 8% seen once. This clonotype was sampled from a man younger than 30 with alopecia areata. Some clones in this sample may be carry-over from other donors' samples. The sequences come from whole blood, collected in connection with sensitization to the hapten diphenylcyclopropenone (DPC).

In DNA, the CDR3 is TGTGCCAGCAGGCCCCCTGTGGGACAGGCCCAAGAGACCCAGTACTTC. This sequence encodes CASRPPVGQAQETQYF. The rearrangement uses TRBV7-8 and TRBJ2-5; 8 nucleotides line up with TRBD1. The trim removed 6 bases at V and 1 base at J, leaving 10 bases unmatched. The CDR3 length is 16 residues. CDR1 and CDR2 (germline): SGHVS, FQNEAQ.